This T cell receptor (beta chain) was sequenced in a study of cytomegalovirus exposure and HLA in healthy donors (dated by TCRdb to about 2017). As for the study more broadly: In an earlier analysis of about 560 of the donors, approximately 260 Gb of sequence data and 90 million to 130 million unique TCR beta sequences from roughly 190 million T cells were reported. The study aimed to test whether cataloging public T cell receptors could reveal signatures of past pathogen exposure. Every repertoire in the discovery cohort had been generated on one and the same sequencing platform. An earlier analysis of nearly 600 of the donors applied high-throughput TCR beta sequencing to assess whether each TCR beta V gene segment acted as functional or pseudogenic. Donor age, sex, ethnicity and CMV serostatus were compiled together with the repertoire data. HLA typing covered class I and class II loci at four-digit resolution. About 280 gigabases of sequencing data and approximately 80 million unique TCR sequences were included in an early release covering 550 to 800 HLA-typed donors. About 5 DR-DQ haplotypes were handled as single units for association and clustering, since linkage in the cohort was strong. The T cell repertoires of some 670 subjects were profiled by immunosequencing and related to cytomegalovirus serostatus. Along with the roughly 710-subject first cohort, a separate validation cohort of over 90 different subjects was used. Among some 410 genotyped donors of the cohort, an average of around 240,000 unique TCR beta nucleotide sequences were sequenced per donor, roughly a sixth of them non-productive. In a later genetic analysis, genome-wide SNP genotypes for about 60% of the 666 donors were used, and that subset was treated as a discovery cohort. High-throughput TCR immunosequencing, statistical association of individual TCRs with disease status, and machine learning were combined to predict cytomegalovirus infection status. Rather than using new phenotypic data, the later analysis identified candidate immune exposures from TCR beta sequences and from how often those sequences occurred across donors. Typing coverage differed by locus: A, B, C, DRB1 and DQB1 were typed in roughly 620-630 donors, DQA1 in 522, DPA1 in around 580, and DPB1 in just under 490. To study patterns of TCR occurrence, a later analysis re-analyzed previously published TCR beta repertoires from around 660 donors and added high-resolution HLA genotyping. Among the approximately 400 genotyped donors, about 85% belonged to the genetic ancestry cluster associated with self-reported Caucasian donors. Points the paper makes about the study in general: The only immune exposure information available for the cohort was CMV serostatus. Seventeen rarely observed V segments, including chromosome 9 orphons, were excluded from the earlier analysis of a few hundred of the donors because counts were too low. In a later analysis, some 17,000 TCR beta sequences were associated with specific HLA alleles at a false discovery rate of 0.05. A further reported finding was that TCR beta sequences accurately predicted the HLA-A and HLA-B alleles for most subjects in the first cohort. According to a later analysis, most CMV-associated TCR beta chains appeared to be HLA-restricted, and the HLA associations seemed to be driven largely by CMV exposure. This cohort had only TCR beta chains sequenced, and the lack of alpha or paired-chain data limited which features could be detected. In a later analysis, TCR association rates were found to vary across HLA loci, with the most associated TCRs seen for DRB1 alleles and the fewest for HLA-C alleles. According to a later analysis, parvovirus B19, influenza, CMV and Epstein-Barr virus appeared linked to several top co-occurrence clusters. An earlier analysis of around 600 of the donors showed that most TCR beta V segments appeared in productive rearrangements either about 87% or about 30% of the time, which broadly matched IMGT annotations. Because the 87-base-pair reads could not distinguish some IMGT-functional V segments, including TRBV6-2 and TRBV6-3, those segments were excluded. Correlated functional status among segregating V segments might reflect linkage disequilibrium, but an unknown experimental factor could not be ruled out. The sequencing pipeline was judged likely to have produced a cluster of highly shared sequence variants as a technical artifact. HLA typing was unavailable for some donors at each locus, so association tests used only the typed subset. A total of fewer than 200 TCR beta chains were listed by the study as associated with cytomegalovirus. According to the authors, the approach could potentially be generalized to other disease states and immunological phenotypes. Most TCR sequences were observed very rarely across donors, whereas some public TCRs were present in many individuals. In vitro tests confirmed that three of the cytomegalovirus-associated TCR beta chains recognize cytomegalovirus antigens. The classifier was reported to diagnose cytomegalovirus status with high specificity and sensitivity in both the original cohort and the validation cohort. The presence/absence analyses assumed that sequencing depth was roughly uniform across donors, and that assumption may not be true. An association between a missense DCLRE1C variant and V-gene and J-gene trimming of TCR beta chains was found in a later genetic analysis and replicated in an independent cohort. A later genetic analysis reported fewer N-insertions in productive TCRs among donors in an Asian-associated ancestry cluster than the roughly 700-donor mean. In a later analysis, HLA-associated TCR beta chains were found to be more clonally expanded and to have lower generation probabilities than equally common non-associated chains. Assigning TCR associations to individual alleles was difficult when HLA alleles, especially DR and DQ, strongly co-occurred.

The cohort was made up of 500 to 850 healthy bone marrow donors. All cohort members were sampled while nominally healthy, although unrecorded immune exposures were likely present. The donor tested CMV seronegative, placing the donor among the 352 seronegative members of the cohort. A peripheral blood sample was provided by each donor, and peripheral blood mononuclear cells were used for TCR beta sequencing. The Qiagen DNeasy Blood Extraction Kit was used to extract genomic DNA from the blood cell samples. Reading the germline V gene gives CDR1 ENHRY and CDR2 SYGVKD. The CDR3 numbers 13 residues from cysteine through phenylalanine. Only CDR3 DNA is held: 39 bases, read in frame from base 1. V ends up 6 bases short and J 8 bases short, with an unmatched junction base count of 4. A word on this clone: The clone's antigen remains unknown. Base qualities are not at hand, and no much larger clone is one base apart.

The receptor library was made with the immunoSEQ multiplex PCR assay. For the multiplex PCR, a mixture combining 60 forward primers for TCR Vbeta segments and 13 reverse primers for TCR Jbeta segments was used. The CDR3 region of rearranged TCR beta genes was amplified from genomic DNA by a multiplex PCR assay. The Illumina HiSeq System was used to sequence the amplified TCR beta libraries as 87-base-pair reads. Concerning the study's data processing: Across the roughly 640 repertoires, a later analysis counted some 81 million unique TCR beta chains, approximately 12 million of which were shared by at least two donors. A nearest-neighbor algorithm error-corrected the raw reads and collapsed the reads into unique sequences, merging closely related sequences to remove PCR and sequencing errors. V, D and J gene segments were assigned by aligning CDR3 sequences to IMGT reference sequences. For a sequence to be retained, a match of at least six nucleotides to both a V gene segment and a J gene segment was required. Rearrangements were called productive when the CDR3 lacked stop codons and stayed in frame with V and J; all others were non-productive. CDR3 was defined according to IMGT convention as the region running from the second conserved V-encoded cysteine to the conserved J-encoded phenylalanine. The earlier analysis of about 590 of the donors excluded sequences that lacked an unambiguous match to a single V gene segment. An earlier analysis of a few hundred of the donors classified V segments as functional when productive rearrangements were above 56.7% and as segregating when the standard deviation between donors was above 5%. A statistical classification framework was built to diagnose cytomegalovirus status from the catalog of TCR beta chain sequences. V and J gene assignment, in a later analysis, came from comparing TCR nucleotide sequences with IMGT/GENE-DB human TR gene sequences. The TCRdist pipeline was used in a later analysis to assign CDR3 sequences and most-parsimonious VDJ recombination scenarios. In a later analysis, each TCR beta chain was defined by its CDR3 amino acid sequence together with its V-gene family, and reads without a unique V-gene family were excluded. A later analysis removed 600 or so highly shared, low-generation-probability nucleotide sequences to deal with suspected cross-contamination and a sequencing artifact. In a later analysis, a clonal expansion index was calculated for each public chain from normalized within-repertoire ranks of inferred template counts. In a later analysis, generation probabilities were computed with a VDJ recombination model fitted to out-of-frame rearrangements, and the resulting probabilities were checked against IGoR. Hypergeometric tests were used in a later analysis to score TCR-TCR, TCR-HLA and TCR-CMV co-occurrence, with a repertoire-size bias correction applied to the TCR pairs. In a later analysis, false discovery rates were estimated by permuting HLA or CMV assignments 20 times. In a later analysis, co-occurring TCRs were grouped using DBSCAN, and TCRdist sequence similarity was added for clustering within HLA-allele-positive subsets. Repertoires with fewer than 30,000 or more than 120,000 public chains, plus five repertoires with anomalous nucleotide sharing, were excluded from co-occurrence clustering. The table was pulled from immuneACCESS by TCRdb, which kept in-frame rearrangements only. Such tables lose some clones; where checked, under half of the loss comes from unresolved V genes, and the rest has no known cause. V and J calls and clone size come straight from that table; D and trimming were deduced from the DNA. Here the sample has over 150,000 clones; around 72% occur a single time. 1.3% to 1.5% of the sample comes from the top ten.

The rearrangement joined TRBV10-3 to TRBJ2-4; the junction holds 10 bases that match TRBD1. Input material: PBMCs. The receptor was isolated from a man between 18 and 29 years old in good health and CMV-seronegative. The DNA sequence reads TGTGCCATCAGCGGGGACAGGGGAGACATTCAGTACTTC. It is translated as CAISGDRGDIQYF.